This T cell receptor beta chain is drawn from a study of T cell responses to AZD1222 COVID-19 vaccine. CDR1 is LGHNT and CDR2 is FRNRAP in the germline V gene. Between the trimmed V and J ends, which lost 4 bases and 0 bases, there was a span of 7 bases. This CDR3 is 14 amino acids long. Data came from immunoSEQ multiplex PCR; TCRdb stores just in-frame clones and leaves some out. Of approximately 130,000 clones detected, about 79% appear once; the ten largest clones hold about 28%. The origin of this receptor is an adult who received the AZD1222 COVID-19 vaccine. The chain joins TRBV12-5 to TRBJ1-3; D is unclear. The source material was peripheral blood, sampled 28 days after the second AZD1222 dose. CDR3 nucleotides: TGTGCTAGTGGTTCGGGGAGCTCTGGAAACACCATATATTTT. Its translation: CASGSGSSGNTIYF.